One and the same sample provided the 4 T cell receptor beta chains below, sequenced in a study of siplizumab effects on memory and regulatory T cells. Repertoires were generated with immunoSEQ multiplex PCR, while TCRdb's copy carries only in-frame clones and drops some. Of some 40,000 clones listed, about 89% are singletons. Sequenced input: naive CD4+ T cells sorted from blood. The origin of the receptors is a human donor in good health.

The chain employs TRBV7-9 and TRBJ2-2; the D gene is possibly TRBD2 (6 bases). V lost 1 base to trimming and J lost 0 bases, with 9 bases between them. The CDR3 loop spans 16 amino acids. Germline V gene data show CDR1 as SEHNR and CDR2 as FQNEAQ (reference sequence). The CDR3 sequence is CASSLEGGTNTGELFF. CDR3 bases: TGTGCCAGCAGCTTAGAAGGCGGGACGAACACCGGGGAGCTGTTTTTT.

The chain joins TRBV10-1 to TRBJ2-1, with D uncertain. Germline CDR1 and CDR2: WNHNN and SYGVQD (reference sequence). The CDR3 is made up of 14 amino acids. Trimming pared 7 bases from V and 4 bases from J, leaving 14 bases between. CDR3 in DNA: TGCGCCAGCAATACGGAAAGCTCTTACAATGAGCAGTTCTTC. The encoded protein is CASNTESSYNEQFF.

The gene calls are TRBV2 and TRBJ2-7, with unresolved D. This CDR3 comprises 15 residues. Germline V gene lookup returns CDR1 SNHLY and CDR2 FYNNEI. The V end was cut by 3 bases, the J end by 6 bases, with 18 bases between. The DNA of the CDR3 is TGTGCCAGCAGTGACACAAGAGTTGCCCCGTCCGAGCAGTACTTC. As protein: CASSDTRVAPSEQYF. Combining the CDR3 with reference TRBV2 and TRBJ2-7 gives the whole variable domain EPEVTQTPSHQVTQMGQEVILRCVPISNHLYFYWYRQILGQKVEFLVSFYNNEISEKSEIFDDQFSVERPDGSNFTLKIRSTKLEDSAMYFCASSDTRVAPSEQYFGPGTRLTVT.

The chain joins TRBV27 to TRBJ2-7; the match to TRBD2 covers 14 bases. Germline loops: CDR1 MNHEY, CDR2 SMNVEV (reference sequence). CDR3 size: 16 residues. J lost 1 base, V lost 6 bases, and 5 bases had no gene match. CDR3 in amino acids: CASRRGLAGGSYEQYF. CDR3 coding DNA: TGTGCCAGCAGACGCGGACTAGCGGGAGGATCCTACGAGCAGTACTTC.